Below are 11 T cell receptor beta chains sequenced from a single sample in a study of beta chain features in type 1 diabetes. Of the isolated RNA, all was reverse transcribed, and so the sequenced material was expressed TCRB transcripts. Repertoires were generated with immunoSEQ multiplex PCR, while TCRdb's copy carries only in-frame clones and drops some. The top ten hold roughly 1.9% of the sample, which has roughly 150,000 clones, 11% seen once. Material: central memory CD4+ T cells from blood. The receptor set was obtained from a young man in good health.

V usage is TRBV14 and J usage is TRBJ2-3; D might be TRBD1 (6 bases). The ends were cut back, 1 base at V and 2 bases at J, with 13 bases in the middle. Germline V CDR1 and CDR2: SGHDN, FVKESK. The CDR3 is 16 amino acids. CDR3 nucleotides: TGTGCCAGCAGCCAAGTCCGGGACAAGGTCACAGATACGCAGTATTTT. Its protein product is CASSQVRDKVTDTQYF.

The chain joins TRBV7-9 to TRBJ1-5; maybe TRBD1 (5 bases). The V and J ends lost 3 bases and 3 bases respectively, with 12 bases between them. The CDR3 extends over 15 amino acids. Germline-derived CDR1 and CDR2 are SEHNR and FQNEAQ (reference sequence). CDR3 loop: CASSLGRGYNQPQHF. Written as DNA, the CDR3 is TGTGCCAGCAGCTTGGGTAGGGGCTACAATCAGCCCCAGCATTTT.

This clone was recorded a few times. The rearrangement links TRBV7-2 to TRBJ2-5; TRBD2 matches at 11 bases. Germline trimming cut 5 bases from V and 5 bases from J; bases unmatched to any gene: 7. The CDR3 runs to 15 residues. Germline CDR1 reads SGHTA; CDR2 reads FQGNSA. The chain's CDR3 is CASSPKTSGVETQYF. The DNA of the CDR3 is TGTGCCAGCAGCCCGAAGACTAGCGGGGTCGAGACCCAGTACTTC.

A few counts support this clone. The CDR3 loop is CASSRTSGSNEQFF. CDR3 in DNA: TGTGCCAGCAGCCGGACTAGCGGCAGCAATGAGCAGTTCTTC. The V and J genes are TRBV5-6 and TRBJ2-1, with 10 positions matching TRBD2. Trimming removed 4 bases from V and 6 bases from J; junction bases left unmatched: 4. In germline, CDR1 is SGHDT, CDR2 YYEEEE. This CDR3 has 14 residues.

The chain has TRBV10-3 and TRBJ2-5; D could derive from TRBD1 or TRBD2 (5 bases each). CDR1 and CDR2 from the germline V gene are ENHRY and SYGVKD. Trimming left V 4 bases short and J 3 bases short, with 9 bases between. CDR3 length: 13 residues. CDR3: CAISVATEETQYF. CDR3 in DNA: TGTGCCATCAGTGTAGCGACAGAAGAGACCCAGTACTTC.

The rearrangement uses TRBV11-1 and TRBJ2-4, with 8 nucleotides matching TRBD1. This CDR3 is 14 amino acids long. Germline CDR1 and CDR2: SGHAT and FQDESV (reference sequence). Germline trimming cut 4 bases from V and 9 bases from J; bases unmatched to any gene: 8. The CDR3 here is CASSSRGRGTIQYF. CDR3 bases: TGTGCCAGCAGCTCCAGGGGGCGTGGTACCATTCAGTACTTC.

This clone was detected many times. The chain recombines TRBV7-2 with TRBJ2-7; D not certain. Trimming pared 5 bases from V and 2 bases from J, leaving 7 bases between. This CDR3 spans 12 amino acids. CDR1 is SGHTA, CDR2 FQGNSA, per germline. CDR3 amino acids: CASSRFAYEQYF. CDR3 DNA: TGTGCCAGCAGCCGGTTCGCCTACGAGCAGTACTTC.

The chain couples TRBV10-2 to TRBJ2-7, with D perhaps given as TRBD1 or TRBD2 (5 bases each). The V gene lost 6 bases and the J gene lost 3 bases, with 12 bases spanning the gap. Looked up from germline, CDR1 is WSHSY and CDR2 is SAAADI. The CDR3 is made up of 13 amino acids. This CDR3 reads CASRGTELYEQYF. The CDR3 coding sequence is TGCGCCAGCAGGGGGACGGAACTCTACGAGCAGTACTTC.

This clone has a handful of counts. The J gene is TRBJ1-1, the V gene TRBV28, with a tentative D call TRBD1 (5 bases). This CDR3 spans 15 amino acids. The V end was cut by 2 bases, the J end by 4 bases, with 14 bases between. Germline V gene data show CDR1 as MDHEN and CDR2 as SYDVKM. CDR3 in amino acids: CASSLPHQGSTEAFF. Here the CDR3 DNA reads TGTGCCAGCAGTTTACCCCACCAGGGATCCACTGAAGCTTTCTTT. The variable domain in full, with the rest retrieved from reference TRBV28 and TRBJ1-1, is DVKVTQSSRYLVKRTGEKVFLECVQDMDHENMFWYRQDPGLGLRLIYFSYDVKMKEKGDIPEGYSVSREKKERFSLILESASTNQTSMYLCASSLPHQGSTEAFFGQGTRLTVV.

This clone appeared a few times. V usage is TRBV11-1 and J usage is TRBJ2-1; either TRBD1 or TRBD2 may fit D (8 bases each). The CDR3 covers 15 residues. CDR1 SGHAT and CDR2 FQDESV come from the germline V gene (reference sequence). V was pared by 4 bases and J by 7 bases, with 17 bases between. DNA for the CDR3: TGTGCCAGCAGCTCGCAGGGGGCGGGAGGTAATGAGCAGTTCTTC. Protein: CASSSQGAGGNEQFF.

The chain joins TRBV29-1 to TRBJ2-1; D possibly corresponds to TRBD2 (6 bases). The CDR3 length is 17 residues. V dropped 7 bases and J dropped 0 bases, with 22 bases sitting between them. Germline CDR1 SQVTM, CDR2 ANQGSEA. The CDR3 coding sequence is TGCAGCGCCAGAGAGGGACTCCCCGCGAGCTCCTACAATGAGCAGTTCTTC. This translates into CSAREGLPASSYNEQFF.